What follows are 8 T cell receptor beta chains derived from one specimen sequenced in a study of read filtering for tumor transcriptome and immune sequencing. The library was built from about 370 ng RNA with molecular barcoded adaptors for alpha/delta and beta/gamma chains. TCRdb re-called the reads through MiXCR, storing one row per CDR3 protein. Here the sample spans under 40,000 distinct CDR3 sequences, approximately 14% being singletons. Sequencing input: a population of CD138-negative cells sorted from bone marrow. Source of these receptors: a donor aged 40 or over with multiple myeloma.

This chain joins TRBV10-3 and TRBJ2-7, with D unresolved. Trimming pared 1 base from V and 4 bases from J, leaving 8 bases between. The CDR3 totals 13 residues. Germline assignment: CDR1 ENHRY and CDR2 SYGVKD. CDR3 nucleotide sequence: TGTGCCATCAGTGAGTACGACGGGTACGAGCAGTACTTC. Protein sequence: CAISEYDGYEQYF.

CDR3 amino acids: CASSYSGTDTEAFF. The DNA for the CDR3 is TGCGCCAGCAGCTACTCCGGGACGGACACTGAAGCTTTCTTT. V and J are TRBV5-1 and TRBJ1-1; TRBD1 might be the D (5 bases). This CDR3 comprises 14 residues. With 3 bases removed from V and 3 bases from J, the gap between germline ends came to 12 bases. CDR1 and CDR2 (germline): SGHRS, YFSETQ. The complete variable domain, with remaining parts taken from reference TRBV5-1 and TRBJ1-1, reads KAGVTQTPRYLIKTRGQQVTLSCSPISGHRSVSWYQQTPGQGLQFLFEYFSETQRNKGNFPGRFSGRQFSNSRSEMNVSTLELGDSALYLCASSYSGTDTEAFFGQGTRLTVV.

Concerning this clonotype: Given a far larger clone just one base away, this is likely a sequencing read error. The V and J genes are TRBV6-2 or TRBV6-3 and TRBJ1-4; D unresolved. The CDR3 contains 14 residues. CDR1 is MNHEY, CDR2 SVGEGT, per germline. CDR3 protein: CASRSGGTNEKLSF. Here the CDR3 DNA reads TGTGCCAGCAGATCGGGTGGAACTAATGAAAAACTGTCTTTT.

V and J are TRBV10-3 and TRBJ2-2; D unresolved. Germline V gene data show CDR1 as ENHRY and CDR2 as SYGVKD. This CDR3 has 12 residues. V was shortened by 4 bases and J by 7 bases, with 7 bases between the two germline ends. For the CDR3, the DNA is TGTGCCATCAGTGGTATAGGCGGGGAGCTGTTTTTT. It encodes CAISGIGGELFF.

This clonotype was picked up many times. The chain uses TRBV13 and TRBJ2-3, with 8 bases fitting TRBD1. The CDR3 has 17 amino acids. The junction had 9 bases not matched to a gene; V was cut back by 2 bases and J by 2 bases. Germline lookup yields CDR1 PRHDT and CDR2 FYEKMQ (reference sequence). CDR3 bases: TGTGCCAGCAGCTTAAGGACAGGGACCTATTCCACAGATACGCAGTATTTT. Encoded protein: CASSLRTGTYSTDTQYF. Variable domain in full (rest from reference TRBV13 and TRBJ2-3): AAGVIQSPRHLIKEKRETATLKCYPIPRHDTVYWYQQGPGQDPQFLISFYEKMQSDKGSIPDRFSAQQFSDYHSELNMSSLELGDSALYFCASSLRTGTYSTDTQYFGPGTRLTVL.

This clonotype was observed at least ten times. V is TRBV12-3 or TRBV12-4 and J is TRBJ1-5, with TRBD1 matching over 8 bases. This CDR3 spans 14 amino acids. V was pared by 7 bases and J by 9 bases, with 11 bases of the junction left unmatched. CDR3 DNA: TGTGCCAGCACCCAGACAGGGGTGGATTGGCCCCAGCATTTT. Encoded protein: CASTQTGVDWPQHF.

This clonotype was seen at least ten times. J is TRBJ2-1 and V is TRBV6-1; D gene uncertain. With 4 bases removed from V and 10 bases from J, the gap between germline ends came to 5 bases. The germline V gene encodes CDR1 MNHNS and CDR2 SASEGT. The CDR3 totals 10 residues. The DNA for the CDR3 is TGTGCCAGCAGTGGGACGGAGCAGTTCTTC. It specifies CASSGTEQFF.

There are a few counts of this clonotype. This may be a read error, as it is one base from a much larger clone. The missing conserved phenylalanine or tryptophan at the end of this CDR3 makes a read error likely. This chain links TRBV6-6 with TRBJ2-2; D uncertain. With 6 bases removed from V and 1 base from J, the gap between germline ends came to 12 bases. Germline CDR1 MNHNY, CDR2 SVGAGI (reference sequence). The CDR3 runs to 15 residues. This CDR3 is CASSLRTENTGELFS. For the CDR3, the DNA is TGTGCCAGCAGCTTGAGGACCGAGAACACCGGGGAGCTGTTTTCT.